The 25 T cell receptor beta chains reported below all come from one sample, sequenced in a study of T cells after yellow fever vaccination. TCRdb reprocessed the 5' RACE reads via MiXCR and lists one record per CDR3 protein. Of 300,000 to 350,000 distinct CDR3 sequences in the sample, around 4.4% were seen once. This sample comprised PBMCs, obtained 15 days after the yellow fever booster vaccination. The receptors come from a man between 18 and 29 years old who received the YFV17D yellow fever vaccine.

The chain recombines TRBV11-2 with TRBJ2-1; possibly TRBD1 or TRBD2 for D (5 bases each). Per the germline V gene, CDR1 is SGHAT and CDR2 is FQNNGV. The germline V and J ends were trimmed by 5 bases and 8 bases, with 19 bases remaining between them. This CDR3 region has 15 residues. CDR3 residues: CASSNLIAGTDEQFF. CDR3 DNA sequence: TGTGCCAGCAGCAACCTCATCGCAGGGACGGATGAGCAGTTCTTC.

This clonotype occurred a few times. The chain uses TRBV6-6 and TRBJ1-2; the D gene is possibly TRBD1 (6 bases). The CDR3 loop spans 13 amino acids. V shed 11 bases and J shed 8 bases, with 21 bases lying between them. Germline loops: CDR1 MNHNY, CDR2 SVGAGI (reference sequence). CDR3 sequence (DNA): TGTGCCGCGTTGGAGGGGCAGGGGATGGGCTACACCTTC. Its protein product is CAALEGQGMGYTF.

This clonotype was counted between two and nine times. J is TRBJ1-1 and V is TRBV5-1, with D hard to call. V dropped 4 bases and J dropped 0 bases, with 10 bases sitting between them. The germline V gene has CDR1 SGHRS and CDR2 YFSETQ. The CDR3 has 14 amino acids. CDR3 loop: CASSKDTMNTEAFF. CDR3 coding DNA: TGCGCCAGCAGCAAAGACACCATGAACACTGAAGCTTTCTTT.

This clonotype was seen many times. The CDR3 sequence is CASSPNYGYTF. Written as DNA, the CDR3 is TGTGCCAGCAGTCCAAACTATGGCTACACCTTC. J is TRBJ1-2 and V is TRBV6-6; D unclear. Per the germline V gene, CDR1 is MNHNY and CDR2 is SVGAGI (reference sequence). The CDR3 is made up of 11 amino acids. V shed 5 bases and J shed 2 bases, with 3 bases lying between them.

The CDR3 nucleotides read TGTGCCAGCAGTTCACCCCGGGGGCAGGGTACGCAGTATTTT. Translation: CASSSPRGQGTQYF. The chain couples TRBV12-3 or TRBV12-4 to TRBJ2-3, with D perhaps being TRBD1 or TRBD2 (6 bases each). V lost 4 bases and J 8 bases, leaving 16 bases between the germline ends. This CDR3 region has 14 residues.

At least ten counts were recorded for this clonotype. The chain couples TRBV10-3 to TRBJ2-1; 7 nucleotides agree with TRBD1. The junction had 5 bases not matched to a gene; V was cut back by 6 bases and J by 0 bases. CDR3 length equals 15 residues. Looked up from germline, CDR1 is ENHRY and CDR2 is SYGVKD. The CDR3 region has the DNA TGTGCCATCAGGGACAGGAGAAGCTCCTACAATGAGCAGTTCTTC. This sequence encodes CAIRDRRSSYNEQFF.

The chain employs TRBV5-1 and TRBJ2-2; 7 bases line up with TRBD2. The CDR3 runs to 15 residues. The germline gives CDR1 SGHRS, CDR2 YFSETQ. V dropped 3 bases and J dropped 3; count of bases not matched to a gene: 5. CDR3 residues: CASSYRTSDTGELFF. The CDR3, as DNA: TGCGCCAGCAGCTATAGGACTAGTGACACCGGGGAGCTGTTTTTT.

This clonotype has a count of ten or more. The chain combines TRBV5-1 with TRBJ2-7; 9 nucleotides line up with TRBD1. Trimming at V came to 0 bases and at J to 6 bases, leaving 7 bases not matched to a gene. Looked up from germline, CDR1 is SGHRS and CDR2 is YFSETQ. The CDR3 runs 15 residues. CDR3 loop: CASSLVGTGTSEQYV. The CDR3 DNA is TGCGCCAGCAGCTTGGTTGGGACAGGGACGAGCGAGCAGTACGTC.

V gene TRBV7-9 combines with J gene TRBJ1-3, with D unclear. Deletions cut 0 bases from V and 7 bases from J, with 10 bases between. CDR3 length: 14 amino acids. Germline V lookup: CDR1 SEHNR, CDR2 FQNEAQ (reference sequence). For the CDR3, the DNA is TGTGCCAGCAGCTTAGCTTTACAATGGAACACCATATATTTT. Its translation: CASSLALQWNTIYF.

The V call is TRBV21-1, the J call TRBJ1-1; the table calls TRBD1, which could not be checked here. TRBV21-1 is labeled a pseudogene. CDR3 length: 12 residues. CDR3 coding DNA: TGTGCCAGCACCGGGGTAGTCACTGAAGCTTTCTTT. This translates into CASTGVVTEAFF.

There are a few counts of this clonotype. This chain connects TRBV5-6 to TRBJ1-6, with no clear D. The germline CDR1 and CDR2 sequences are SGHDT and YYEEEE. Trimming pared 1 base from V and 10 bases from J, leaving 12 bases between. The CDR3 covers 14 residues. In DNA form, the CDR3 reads TGTGCCAGCAGCTTGTATAGTTCCCAATCACCCCTCCACTTT. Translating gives CASSLYSSQSPLHF.

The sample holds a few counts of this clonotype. CDR3 region: CASSLVSYGYTF. The CDR3 bases are TGTGCCAGCAGTTTAGTGAGCTATGGCTACACCTTC. The chain uses TRBV28 and TRBJ1-2; D is ambiguous. Trimming removed 2 bases at V and 4 bases at J, with 5 bases between. The CDR3 sequence is 12 residues long. Germline CDR1 reads MDHEN; CDR2 reads SYDVKM.

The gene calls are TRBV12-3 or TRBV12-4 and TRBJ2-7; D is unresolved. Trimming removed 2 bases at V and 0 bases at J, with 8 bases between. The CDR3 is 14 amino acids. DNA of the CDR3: TGTGCCAGCAGTTTACATGGTACCTCCTACGAGCAGTACTTC. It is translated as CASSLHGTSYEQYF.

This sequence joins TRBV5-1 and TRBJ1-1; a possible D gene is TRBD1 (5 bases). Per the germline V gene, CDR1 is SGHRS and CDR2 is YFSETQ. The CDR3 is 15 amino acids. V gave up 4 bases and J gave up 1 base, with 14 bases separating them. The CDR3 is CASSAAPRGNTEAFF. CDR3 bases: TGCGCCAGCAGCGCCGCGCCGAGGGGGAACACTGAAGCTTTCTTT.

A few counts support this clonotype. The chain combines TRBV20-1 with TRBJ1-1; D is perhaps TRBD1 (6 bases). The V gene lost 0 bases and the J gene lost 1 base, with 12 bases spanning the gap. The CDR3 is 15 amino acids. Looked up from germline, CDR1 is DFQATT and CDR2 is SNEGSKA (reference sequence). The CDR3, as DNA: TGCAGTGCTAGAGACCCACGAGGGGGGAACACTGAAGCTTTCTTT. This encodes CSARDPRGGNTEAFF.

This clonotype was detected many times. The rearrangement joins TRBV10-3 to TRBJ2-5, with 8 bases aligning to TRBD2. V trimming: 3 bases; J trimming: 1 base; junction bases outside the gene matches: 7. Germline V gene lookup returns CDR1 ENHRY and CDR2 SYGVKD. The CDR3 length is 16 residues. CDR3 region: CAISEPLAGGQETQYF. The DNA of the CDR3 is TGTGCCATCAGTGAACCCCTCGCGGGGGGCCAAGAGACCCAGTACTTC.

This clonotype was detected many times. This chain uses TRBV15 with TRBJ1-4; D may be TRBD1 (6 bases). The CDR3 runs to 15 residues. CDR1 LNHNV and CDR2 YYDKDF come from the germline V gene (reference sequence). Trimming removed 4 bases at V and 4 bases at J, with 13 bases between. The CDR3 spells CATSKWGLGNEKLFF. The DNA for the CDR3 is TGTGCCACCAGCAAGTGGGGGCTTGGTAATGAAAAACTGTTTTTT.

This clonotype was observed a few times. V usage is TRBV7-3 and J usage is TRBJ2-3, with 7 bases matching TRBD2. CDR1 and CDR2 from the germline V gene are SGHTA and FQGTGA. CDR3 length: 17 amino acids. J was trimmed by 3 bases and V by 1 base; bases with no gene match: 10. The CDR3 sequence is CASSLSSRGGGTDTQYF. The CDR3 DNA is TGTGCCAGCAGCTTAAGTTCCCGTGGCGGGGGTACAGATACGCAGTATTTT.

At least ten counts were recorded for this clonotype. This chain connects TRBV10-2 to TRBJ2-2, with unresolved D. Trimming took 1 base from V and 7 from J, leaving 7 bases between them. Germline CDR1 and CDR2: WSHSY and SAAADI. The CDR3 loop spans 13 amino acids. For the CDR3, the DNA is TGCGCCAGCAGTGAGTTGAAGTACGGGGAGCTGTTTTTT. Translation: CASSELKYGELFF.

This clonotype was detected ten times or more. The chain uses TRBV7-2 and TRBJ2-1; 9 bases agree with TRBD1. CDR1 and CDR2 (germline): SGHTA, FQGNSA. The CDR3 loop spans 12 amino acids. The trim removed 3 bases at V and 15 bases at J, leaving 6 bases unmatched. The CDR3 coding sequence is TGTGCCAGCAGCTTTTCGGGACAGGGATTGTTCTTC. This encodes CASSFSGQGLFF.

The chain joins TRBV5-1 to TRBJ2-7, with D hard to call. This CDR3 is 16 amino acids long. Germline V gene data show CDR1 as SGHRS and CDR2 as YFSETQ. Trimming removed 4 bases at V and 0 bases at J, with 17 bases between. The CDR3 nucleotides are TGCGCCAGCAGCCTCACCCGTCACCGAGACTCCTACGAGCAGTACTTC. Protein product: CASSLTRHRDSYEQYF. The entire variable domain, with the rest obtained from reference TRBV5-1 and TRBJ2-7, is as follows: KAGVTQTPRYLIKTRGQQVTLSCSPISGHRSVSWYQQTPGQGLQFLFEYFSETQRNKGNFPGRFSGRQFSNSRSEMNVSTLELGDSALYLCASSLTRHRDSYEQYFGPGTRLTVT.

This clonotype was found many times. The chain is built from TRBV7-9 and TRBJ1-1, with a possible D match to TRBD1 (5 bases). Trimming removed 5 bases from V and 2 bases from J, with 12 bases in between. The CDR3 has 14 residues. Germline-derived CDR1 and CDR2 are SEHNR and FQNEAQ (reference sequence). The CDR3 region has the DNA TGTGCCAGCAGCCTCGAAGGGGTAAACACTGAAGCTTTCTTT. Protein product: CASSLEGVNTEAFF.

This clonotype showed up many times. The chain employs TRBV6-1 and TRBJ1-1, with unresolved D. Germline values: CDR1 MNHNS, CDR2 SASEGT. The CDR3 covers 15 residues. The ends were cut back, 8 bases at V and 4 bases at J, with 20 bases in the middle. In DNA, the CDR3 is TGTGCCAGCCGCGAACCGGGAGCCCCCTCCACTGAAGCTTTCTTT. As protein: CASREPGAPSTEAFF.

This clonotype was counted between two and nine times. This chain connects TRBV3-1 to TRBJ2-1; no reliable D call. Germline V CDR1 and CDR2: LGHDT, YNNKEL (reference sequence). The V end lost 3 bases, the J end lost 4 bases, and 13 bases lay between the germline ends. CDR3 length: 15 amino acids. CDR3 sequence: CASSQNLVGYNEQFF. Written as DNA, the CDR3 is TGTGCCAGCAGCCAGAACCTCGTCGGATACAATGAGCAGTTCTTC.

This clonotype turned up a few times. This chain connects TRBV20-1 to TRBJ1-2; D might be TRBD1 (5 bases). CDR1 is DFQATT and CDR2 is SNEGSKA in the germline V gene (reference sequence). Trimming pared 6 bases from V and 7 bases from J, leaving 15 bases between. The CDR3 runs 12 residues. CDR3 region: CSAYGQGSGYTF. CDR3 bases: TGCAGTGCATACGGGCAGGGCAGTGGCTACACCTTC.